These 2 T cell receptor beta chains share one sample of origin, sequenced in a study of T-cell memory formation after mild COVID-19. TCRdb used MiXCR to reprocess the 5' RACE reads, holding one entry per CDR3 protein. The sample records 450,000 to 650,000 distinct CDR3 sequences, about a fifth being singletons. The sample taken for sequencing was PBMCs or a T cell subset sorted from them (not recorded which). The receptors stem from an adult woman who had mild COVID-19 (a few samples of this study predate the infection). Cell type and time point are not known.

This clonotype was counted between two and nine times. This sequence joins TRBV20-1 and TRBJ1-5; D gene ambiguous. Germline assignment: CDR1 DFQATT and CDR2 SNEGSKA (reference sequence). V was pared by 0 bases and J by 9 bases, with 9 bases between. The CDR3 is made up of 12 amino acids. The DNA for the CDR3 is TGCAGTGCTAGAGACGACGAGGGGCCCCAGCATTTT. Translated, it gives CSARDDEGPQHF.

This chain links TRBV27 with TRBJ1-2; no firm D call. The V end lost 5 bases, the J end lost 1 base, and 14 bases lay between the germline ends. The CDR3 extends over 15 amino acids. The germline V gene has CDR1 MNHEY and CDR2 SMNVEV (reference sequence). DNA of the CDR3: TGTGCCAGCAGTCTCGCGCCGAGTCATAACTATGGCTACACCTTC. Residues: CASSLAPSHNYGYTF.